This T cell receptor (beta chain) was identified during a study of beta chain features in type 1 diabetes. Study-wide findings and caveats: VDJ junctions from patients with type 1 diabetes contained fewer insertions and more deletions. In every one of the four CD4+ subsets, TCRB CDR3s were moderately but significantly shorter in Type 1 diabetes patients.

This clone has only a few counts. Its antigen is unidentified. The study reverse transcribed the entire isolated RNA, so it sequenced expressed TCRB transcripts. Clones were sequenced by immunoSEQ multiplex PCR, and TCRdb holds only the in-frame ones, with some missing. The data contain 850,000 to 900,000 clones, about a sixth of them singletons. Germline CDR1 and CDR2: LGHNA and YSLEER. V was pared by 0 bases and J by 7 bases, with 4 bases of the junction left unmatched. The CDR3 is 14 residues long. The source material was naive CD4+ T cells from blood. The receptor's source is a woman younger than 30 in good health. The chain is built from TRBV4-3 and TRBJ1-2; 8 positions match TRBD1. This CDR3 reads CASSQDVQGAGYTF. CDR3 sequence (DNA): TGCGCCAGCAGCCAAGACGTGCAGGGGGCTGGCTACACCTTC.